This passage covers 13 T cell receptor beta chains from one sample sequenced in a study of CD8+CD57+ T cells in acquired aplastic anemia. According to the study, genomic DNA was the template for TCR beta VDJ and CDR3 profiling. TCRdb ran MiXCR on the reads and lists one entry per CDR3 protein. The sample yields about 170,000 distinct CDR3 sequences, roughly 63% seen once. Material for sequencing was sorted CD4+, CD8+, or CD8+CD57+ T cells (not recorded which) from PBMCs. The receptor set was obtained from a human donor in good health.

This clonotype was seen many times. J is TRBJ2-5 and V is TRBV19; either TRBD1 or TRBD2 may fit D (5 bases each). Per the germline V gene, CDR1 is LNHDA and CDR2 is SQIVND (reference sequence). With 4 bases removed from V and 5 bases from J, the gap between germline ends came to 20 bases. The CDR3 spans 16 residues. CDR3 in DNA: TGTGCCAGTAGTAGTAAACAAGGGGCGAGGGGCGAGACCCAGTACTTC. This encodes CASSSKQGARGETQYF.

There are a few counts of this clonotype. An end of the junction does not agree with germline; a read error may underlie this. This chain uses TRBV5-1 with TRBJ1-3, with D unresolved. The CDR3 sequence is 17 residues long. CDR1 is SGHRS, CDR2 YFSETQ, per germline. The CDR3 region is CASSWATDGSSGNTTYF. DNA of the CDR3: TGCGCCAGCAGCTGGGCGACCGACGGTAGCTCTGGAAACACCACATATTTT.

There are many counts of this clonotype. This chain links TRBV5-1 with TRBJ2-3; 9 nucleotides align to TRBD2. CDR3 length: 13 amino acids. Germline CDR1 reads SGHRS; CDR2 reads YFSETQ. V was pared by 6 bases and J by 4 bases, with 3 bases of the junction left unmatched. The CDR3 DNA follows: TGCGCCAGCATGGCGGGAGGGCCAGATACGCAGTATTTT. Translation: CASMAGGPDTQYF.

The J gene is TRBJ2-7, the V gene TRBV25-1; TRBD1 matches at 11 bases. V trimming: 3 bases; J trimming: 4 bases; junction bases outside the gene matches: 2. Germline CDR1 is MGHDK and CDR2 is SYGVNS. CDR3 length: 14 residues. The CDR3 region is CASSDGQGAYEQYF. Here the CDR3 DNA reads TGTGCCAGCAGTGATGGACAGGGGGCTTACGAGCAGTACTTC.

The chain couples TRBV14 to TRBJ2-3; tentative D call: TRBD1 (5 bases). The germline gives CDR1 SGHDN, CDR2 FVKESK. The CDR3 length is 14 residues. V was pared by 3 bases and J by 6 bases, with 13 bases between. The CDR3 spells CASSQGQGWDTQYF. The CDR3 bases are TGTGCCAGCAGCCAGGGGCAGGGCTGGGATACGCAGTATTTT.

This clonotype has only one observation. The gene calls are TRBV9 and TRBJ2-3, with D unclear. The CDR3 runs to 14 residues. Germline V gives CDR1 SGDLS, CDR2 YYNGEE. Trimming took off 0 bases at V and 0 bases at J, with 5 bases between the two ends. The CDR3 reads CASSVAPSTDTQYF. CDR3 DNA: TGTGCCAGCAGCGTAGCGCCCAGCACAGATACGCAGTATTTT.

The J gene is TRBJ2-5, the V gene TRBV5-6, with a weak D call TRBD1 (6 bases). CDR1 is SGHDT, CDR2 YYEEEE, per germline. With 4 bases removed from V and 1 base from J, the gap between germline ends came to 8 bases. There are 13 residues in the CDR3. The CDR3 sequence: CASSPTGQETQYF. In DNA, the CDR3 is TGTGCCAGCAGCCCGACAGGCCAAGAGACCCAGTACTTC.

The chain uses TRBV6-1 and TRBJ2-3; TRBD2 is a possible D gene (5 bases). The CDR3 has 13 amino acids. V dropped 1 base and J dropped 5 bases, with 7 bases sitting between them. Germline CDR1 MNHNS, CDR2 SASEGT. The CDR3 is CASSEEAGDTQYF. CDR3 bases: TGTGCCAGCAGTGAAGAGGCGGGAGATACGCAGTATTTT.

The V gene is TRBV6-2 or TRBV6-3, the J gene TRBJ1-1, with 7 bases that match TRBD1. The CDR3 is 11 residues long. The germline V gene encodes CDR1 MNHEY and CDR2 SVGEGT. V was clipped by 10 bases and J by 5 bases; unmatched bases: 4. The CDR3 reads CAITGETEAFF. For the CDR3, the DNA is TGTGCCATTACAGGGGAAACTGAAGCTTTCTTT.

The V call is TRBV27, the J call TRBJ2-7, with D uncertain. CDR1 and CDR2 from the germline V gene are MNHEY and SMNVEV (reference sequence). CDR3 length: 9 residues. V dropped 8 bases and J dropped 4 bases, with 3 bases sitting between them. DNA of the CDR3: TGTGCCAGCCCTTACGAGCAGTACTTC. Encoded protein: CASPYEQYF.

Turning to this clonotype: One junction end does not reproduce the germline sequence, and a read error may be involved. V is TRBV5-6 and J is TRBJ2-7; D may correspond to TRBD1 or TRBD2 (5 bases each). The CDR3 runs 15 residues. Germline-derived CDR1 and CDR2 are SGHDT and YYEEEE. The CDR3 DNA follows: TGTGCCAGCAGCCCTGGGGATGGGGGAGTCTACGAGCGGTACTTC. It is translated as CASSPGDGGVYERYF.

Regarding this clonotype: A clone one base away is much larger, so this may be a read error. This sequence joins TRBV6-6 and TRBJ2-1; TRBD2 is a possible D gene (6 bases). CDR3 size: 18 residues. The V and J ends lost 0 bases and 5 bases respectively, with 20 bases between them. Germline loops: CDR1 MNHNY, CDR2 SVGAGI (reference sequence). CDR3 amino acids: CASSYSRDVGAGDNEQFF. The CDR3 nucleotides are TGTGCCAGCAGTTACTCGAGGGATGTCGGAGCGGGTGACAATGAGCAGTTCTTC.

This chain connects TRBV2 to TRBJ2-3; TRBD2 matches at 7 bases. The CDR3 runs 13 residues. Germline CDR1 SNHLY, CDR2 FYNNEI. With 5 bases clipped from V and 7 bases from J, the junction kept 6 bases outside the gene matches. The CDR3 nucleotides read TGTGCCAGCAGTCTAGCGGCCCCGAATACGCAGTATTTT. It codes for CASSLAAPNTQYF.